These 23 T cell receptor beta chains share one sample of origin, sequenced in a study of blood T cell repertoires in COVID-19. Clones were read by immunoSEQ multiplex PCR, and TCRdb kept only the in-frame ones, dropping some. The profile shows some 200,000 clones, around four fifths of them singletons. The sequencing sample was made of PBMCs or T cells enriched from blood (not recorded which). The receptors here all came from a man between 40 and 49 years old who had recovered from COVID-19.

This chain uses TRBV19 with TRBJ1-1; perhaps TRBD1 as D (5 bases). Germline CDR1 and CDR2: LNHDA and SQIVND (reference sequence). There are 17 residues in the CDR3. V was trimmed by 0 bases and J by 5 bases, leaving 19 bases between them. The DNA for the CDR3 is TGTGCCAGTAGTATAGATTCAACGGGGGGTTTTCGGACTGAAGCTTTCTTT. Its translation is CASSIDSTGGFRTEAFF.

This clone was seen only a few times. The V call is TRBV20-1, the J call TRBJ2-7; TRBD2 is a possible D gene (5 bases). CDR3 size: 11 residues. Deletions cut 5 bases from V and 3 bases from J, with 8 bases between. Per the germline V gene, CDR1 is DFQATT and CDR2 is SNEGSKA (reference sequence). The CDR3 protein is CSAARDYEQYF. CDR3 nucleotide sequence: TGCAGTGCTGCCCGGGACTACGAGCAGTACTTC.

CDR3 protein: CASSQRAQGPLAKNIQYF. The DNA of the CDR3 is TGCGCCAGCAGCCAGAGAGCACAGGGGCCGTTAGCCAAAAACATTCAGTACTTC. This chain joins TRBV4-1 and TRBJ2-4; 7 positions match TRBD1. Per the germline V gene, CDR1 is MGHRA and CDR2 is YSYEKL. The trim removed 3 bases at V and 0 bases at J, leaving 11 bases unmatched. The CDR3 loop spans 18 amino acids.

The rearrangement joins TRBV2 to TRBJ2-7; perhaps TRBD1 as D (6 bases). V lost 9 bases and J 2 bases, leaving 11 bases between the germline ends. This CDR3 comprises 12 residues. Germline V CDR1 and CDR2: SNHLY, FYNNEI. The CDR3 loop reads CARKDSTYEQYV. The CDR3 nucleotides are TGTGCCAGAAAGGACAGCACCTACGAGCAGTACGTC.

The V call is TRBV4-3, the J call TRBJ2-3, with 7 positions matching TRBD2. The CDR3 has 17 residues. The V segment lost 0 bases and the J segment 0 bases; nucleotides outside the gene matches: 6. Germline V gene data show CDR1 as LGHNA and CDR2 as YSLEER. The CDR3: CASSQDWRELSTDTQYF. CDR3 DNA sequence: TGCGCCAGCAGCCAAGATTGGCGGGAGCTCAGCACAGATACGCAGTATTTT.

The chain uses TRBV3-1 (or the pseudogene TRBV3-2) and TRBJ1-1, with D unresolved. In germline, CDR1 is LGHDT, CDR2 YNNKEL (reference sequence). This CDR3 comprises 15 residues. The V and J ends lost 4 bases and 5 bases respectively, with 17 bases between them. The CDR3 DNA sequence: TGTGCCAGCAGCCCCCTGCACGAGGCCGGAACTGAAGCTTTCTTT. It specifies CASSPLHEAGTEAFF.

The CDR3, as DNA: TGTGCCAGCAGTTTAGCCGGACAGGGTGGGTGGGAGACCCAGTACTTC. Its translation: CASSLAGQGGWETQYF. The J gene is TRBJ2-5, the V gene TRBV27; 8 bases fit TRBD1. The CDR3 sequence is 16 residues long. CDR1 and CDR2 from the germline V gene are MNHEY and SMNVEV (reference sequence). With 2 bases clipped from V and 5 bases from J, the junction kept 10 bases outside the gene matches.

This rearrangement joins TRBV19 to TRBJ2-1, with D possibly matching TRBD1 (6 bases). Looked up from germline, CDR1 is LNHDA and CDR2 is SQIVND (reference sequence). The CDR3 has 18 residues. Trimming cost V 5 bases and J 3 bases, with 23 bases left between them. The chain's CDR3 is CASSGTGSDLLFYNEQFF. CDR3 coding DNA: TGTGCCAGTAGTGGAACAGGGTCGGACCTACTATTCTACAATGAGCAGTTCTTC.

The genes are TRBV29-1 and TRBJ2-5; D call uncertain. Germline CDR1 reads SQVTM; CDR2 reads ANQGSEA. The CDR3 is 15 residues long. V was trimmed by 4 bases and J by 0 bases, leaving 15 bases between them. CDR3 DNA: TGCAGCGTTGGTTCTATGGCAGCGTACCAAGAGACCCAGTACTTC. Translated, it gives CSVGSMAAYQETQYF.

The chain recombines TRBV6-2 or TRBV6-3 with TRBJ2-3; the D gene is possibly TRBD1 (5 bases). This CDR3 comprises 16 residues. CDR1 and CDR2 (germline): MNHEY, SVGEGT. V gave up 2 bases and J gave up 3 bases, with 15 bases separating them. CDR3 residues: CASSYPQGAETDTQYF. In DNA, the CDR3 is TGTGCCAGCAGTTACCCCCAAGGGGCAGAGACAGATACGCAGTATTTT.

This clone has only a few counts. The chain has TRBV24-1 and TRBJ2-2; no reliable D call. The length of the CDR3 is 14 residues. V gave up 4 bases and J gave up 4 bases, with 9 bases separating them. Germline values: CDR1 KGHDR, CDR2 SFDVKD. The CDR3 here is CATSEQPFTGELFF. CDR3 bases: TGTGCCACCAGTGAACAGCCGTTCACCGGGGAGCTGTTTTTT.

This clone was counted a few times. The J gene is TRBJ2-1, the V gene TRBV2, with 8 bases lining up with TRBD1. The CDR3 has 14 residues. Germline CDR1 is SNHLY and CDR2 is FYNNEI. V shed 6 bases, J shed 8 bases, and the junction held 9 bases outside the gene matches. CDR3: CASSSGQGNDEQFF. The CDR3 nucleotides are TGTGCCAGCAGCTCTGGACAGGGTAACGATGAGCAGTTCTTC. The full variable domain, in which reference TRBV2 and TRBJ2-1 provide the parts outside the CDR3, is EPEVTQTPSHQVTQMGQEVILRCVPISNHLYFYWYRQILGQKVEFLVSFYNNEISEKSEIFDDQFSVERPDGSNFTLKIRSTKLEDSAMYFCASSSGQGNDEQFFGPGTRLTVL.

In its sample, this clone was seen a few times. The chain links TRBV7-6 to TRBJ1-2; D is perhaps TRBD1 (6 bases). Trimming removed 5 bases at V and 7 bases at J, with 20 bases between. The CDR3 spans 15 residues. From germline, CDR1 is SGHVS and CDR2 FNYEAQ. Here the CDR3 DNA reads TGTGCCAGCAGCCTCCATCGCGGACAGTCGGGTGGCTACACCTTC. Its translation: CASSLHRGQSGGYTF. Based on the CDR3 plus reference TRBV7-6 and TRBJ1-2, the full variable domain is GAGVSQSPRYKVTKRGQDVALRCDPISGHVSLYWYRQALGQGPEFLTYFNYEAQQDKSGLPNDRFSAERPEGSISTLTIQRTEQRDSAMYRCASSLHRGQSGGYTFGSGTRLTVV.

The gene calls are TRBV18 and TRBJ1-6, with TRBD1 matching over 9 bases. Germline V CDR1 and CDR2: KGHSH, LQKENI. After removal of 0 bases from V and 5 bases from J, the junction contained 2 bases not matched to a gene. This CDR3 is built from 16 residues. CDR3 in DNA: TGTGCCAGCTCACCACCTAGGACAGGGGATAATTCACCCCTCCACTTT. Translation gives CASSPPRTGDNSPLHF.

In this sample, this clone turned up many times. The genes are TRBV7-8 and TRBJ2-7; 8 bases map to TRBD2. The CDR3 has 17 residues. Trimming removed 2 bases from V and 3 bases from J; junction bases left unmatched: 12. CDR1 and CDR2 (germline): SGHVS, FQNEAQ. The CDR3 reads CASSLQGALAESYEQYV. CDR3 nucleotide sequence: TGTGCCAGCAGCTTACAGGGTGCACTAGCGGAGAGCTACGAGCAGTACGTC.

This clone was recorded a few times. The chain is built from TRBV9 and TRBJ1-2, with D maybe TRBD1 (5 bases). Trimming took off 4 bases at V and 2 bases at J, with 9 bases between the two ends. The CDR3 extends over 13 amino acids. Germline CDR1 SGDLS, CDR2 YYNGEE. The DNA of the CDR3 is TGTGCCAGCAGCCCCGACAGAAACTATGGCTACACCTTC. This translates into CASSPDRNYGYTF.

There are a few counts of this clone. The same CDR3 arises from other DNA sequences in this sample as well. This chain joins TRBV5-1 and TRBJ2-3, with a tentative D call TRBD1 (6 bases). This CDR3 has 14 amino acids. Trimming removed 4 bases at V and 2 bases at J, with 11 bases between. Germline lookup yields CDR1 SGHRS and CDR2 YFSETQ. The CDR3, as DNA: TGCGCCAGCAGCCCTGGACAGATCACAGATACGCAGTATTTT. Encoded protein: CASSPGQITDTQYF.

This chain connects TRBV6-4 to TRBJ2-1, with D perhaps TRBD2 (6 bases). The CDR3 is 18 residues long. Germline lookup yields CDR1 MRHNA and CDR2 SNTAGT. V dropped 3 bases and J dropped 1 base, with 19 bases sitting between them. The CDR3 DNA follows: TGTGCCAGCAGTGAGTCCCTAACTAGCAGGAGGTCCTACAATGAGCAGTTCTTC. This codes for CASSESLTSRRSYNEQFF.

The rearrangement joins TRBV2 to TRBJ2-7; 8 positions agree with TRBD2. The CDR3 totals 16 residues. Germline-derived CDR1 and CDR2 are SNHLY and FYNNEI. The ends lost 7 bases at V and 3 bases at J; junction bases unmatched: 14. The CDR3 loop is CASIERKLAGLYEQYF. Here the CDR3 DNA reads TGTGCCAGCATCGAAAGGAAGTTAGCGGGACTCTACGAGCAGTACTTC.

The table lists this clone with a count of one. This chain links TRBV28 with TRBJ1-6, with a weak D call TRBD1 (5 bases). CDR1 MDHEN and CDR2 SYDVKM come from the germline V gene. The V and J ends lost 5 bases and 0 bases respectively, with 17 bases between them. CDR3 length equals 18 residues. The CDR3 DNA reads as TGTGCCAGCAGTAGTCCCGGGGACTCAGGCTCCTATAATTCACCCCTCCACTTT. It yields the protein CASSSPGDSGSYNSPLHF.

This sequence joins TRBV7-9 and TRBJ2-1; possible D gene TRBD2, 5 bases. Looked up from germline, CDR1 is SEHNR and CDR2 is FQNEAQ (reference sequence). Trimming left V 1 base short and J 4 bases short, with 11 bases between. The CDR3 is 15 amino acids. CDR3 in amino acids: CASSLGQRPYNEQFF. DNA of the CDR3: TGTGCCAGCAGCTTAGGGCAGCGGCCTTACAATGAGCAGTTCTTC.

The chain carries TRBV7-6 and TRBJ2-3; unclear D gene. Germline values: CDR1 SGHVS, CDR2 FNYEAQ. V shed 3 bases and J shed 2 bases, with 12 bases lying between them. CDR3 length equals 15 residues. The CDR3 coding sequence is TGTGCCAGCAGCTTGCTACAGCTGGCCACAGATACGCAGTATTTT. The encoded protein is CASSLLQLATDTQYF.

The rearrangement uses TRBV30 and TRBJ2-2; D might be TRBD2 (7 bases). CDR1 and CDR2 (germline): GTSNPN, SVGIG (reference sequence). The V gene lost 0 bases and the J gene lost 6 bases, with 8 bases spanning the gap. The CDR3 runs to 13 residues. The CDR3 loop reads CAWSVGGAGELFF. The CDR3 DNA sequence: TGTGCCTGGAGTGTAGGGGGGGCCGGGGAGCTGTTTTTT. Looking up the rest from reference TRBV30 and TRBJ2-2 gives the full variable domain: SQTIHQWPATLVQPVGSPLSLECTVEGTSNPNLYWYRQAAGRGLQLLFYSVGIGQISSEVPQNLSASRPQDRQFILSSKKLLLSDSGFYLCAWSVGGAGELFFGEGSRLTVL.